The sample holds a few counts of the clone carrying this TCR beta chain. Peripheral blood was drawn, around 9.3 milliliters per donor. The data belong to a study of blood T cells in healthy people across ages. Then a second PCR, running roughly 7 to 11 cycles, was carried out with a sample-barcoded 5' primer and a J-beta primer mix. Individual samples furnished no less than 3 million CDR3-containing paired-end reads apiece. MiXCR was run by TCRdb on the 5' RACE reads, yielding one entry per CDR3 protein. Here the sample spans about 720,000 distinct CDR3 sequences, 20% to 25% being singletons. These data were also filed under a second study, of T cells of mothers and their children. This second study notes: Sequencing returned over 8 million TCR beta CDR3 reads per mother and approximately 3 million per child.

The receptor comes from a boy aged 5-17 years in good health. The sequenced sample consisted of blood.

This CDR3 is CSVGWGGTYGYTF. The CDR3 coding sequence is TGCAGCGTTGGGTGGGGGGGCACCTATGGCTACACCTTC. V and J are TRBV29-1 and TRBJ1-2; tentatively, D is TRBD1 (6 bases). Germline V gene sequence: CDR1 SQVTM, CDR2 ANQGSEA. The CDR3 covers 13 residues. V was shortened by 4 bases and J by 4 bases, with 13 bases between the two germline ends.